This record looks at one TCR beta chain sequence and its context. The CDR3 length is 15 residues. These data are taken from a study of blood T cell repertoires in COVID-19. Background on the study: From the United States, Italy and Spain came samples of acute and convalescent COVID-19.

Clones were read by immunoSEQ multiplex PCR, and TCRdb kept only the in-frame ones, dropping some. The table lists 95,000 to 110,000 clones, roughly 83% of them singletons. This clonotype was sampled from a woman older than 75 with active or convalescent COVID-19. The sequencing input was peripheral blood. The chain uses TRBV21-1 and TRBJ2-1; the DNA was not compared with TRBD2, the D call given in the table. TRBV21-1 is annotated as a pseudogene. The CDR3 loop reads CASNKSIPSGNEQFF. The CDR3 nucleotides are TGTGCCAGCAACAAATCGATCCCGAGCGGCAATGAGCAGTTCTTC.